This entry lists 2 T cell receptor beta chains sequenced from one sample in a study of cytomegalovirus exposure and HLA in healthy donors. In the PCR, 60 Vbeta and 13 Jbeta primers were used. Sequencing used immunoSEQ multiplex PCR; TCRdb keeps in-frame clones, though not all of them. The sample has 160,000 or so clones; roughly two thirds are singletons. Material for sequencing was PBMCs. The receptors come from a woman between 25 and 40 years old in good health and CMV-seronegative.

This clone has a handful of counts. The chain combines TRBV30 with TRBJ2-3; D might be TRBD2 (6 bases). The V end was cut by 1 base, the J end by 2 bases, with 10 bases between. CDR1 GTSNPN and CDR2 SVGIG come from the germline V gene (reference sequence). CDR3 length equals 14 residues. CDR3 amino acids: CAWSGIAVTDTQYF. The DNA of the CDR3 is TGTGCCTGGAGTGGTATAGCGGTCACAGATACGCAGTATTTT.

This clone was counted ten times or more. Other nucleotide sequences in the sample specify the same CDR3. In DNA, the CDR3 is TGCGCCAGCAGCGCTAGCGGAGGCTACAATGAGCAGTTCTTC. Protein product: CASSASGGYNEQFF. The J gene is TRBJ2-1, the V gene TRBV5-1; 7 bases fit TRBD2. CDR1 and CDR2 (germline): SGHRS, YFSETQ. CDR3 size: 14 residues. The V and J ends lost 4 bases and 3 bases, in that order; junction bases with no gene match: 4.